This T cell receptor (beta chain) was captured by sequencing in a study of Ad26.COV2.S vaccination and SARS-CoV-2 variants. Study at large: Participants got Ad26.COV2.S intramuscularly, once or twice 56 days apart.

The treatment here: around 19 received Ad26.COV2.S at low or high dose, single or two shots; 5 received placebo; per-sample allocation not given. Material that was analyzed had been drawn on day 63 after the first vaccine or placebo injection. Assay used: immunoSEQ multiplex PCR; TCRdb lists only in-frame clones, some missing. The sample lists about 410,000 clones, about 89% occurring once. The germline V gene has CDR1 MDHEN and CDR2 SYDVKM. V gave up 8 bases and J gave up 8 bases, with 14 bases separating them. CDR3 length: 12 residues. The sequence was collected from a person aged 18-60 years who received the Ad26.COV2.S COVID-19 vaccine or a placebo. The V and J genes are TRBV28 and TRBJ2-3; possible D gene TRBD2, 6 bases. Source: peripheral blood, taken in a trial of Ad26.COV2.S vaccine versus placebo. The CDR3: CASLAEGRTQYF. CDR3 coding DNA: TGTGCCAGCCTTGCGGAGGGACGTACGCAGTATTTT. Full variable domain (missing parts from reference TRBV28 and TRBJ2-3): DVKVTQSSRYLVKRTGEKVFLECVQDMDHENMFWYRQDPGLGLRLIYFSYDVKMKEKGDIPEGYSVSREKKERFSLILESASTNQTSMYLCASLAEGRTQYFGPGTRLTVL.